The 10 T cell receptor beta chains below all came from one sample that was sequenced in a study of blood T cell repertoires in COVID-19. The method was immunoSEQ multiplex PCR; TCRdb's version includes in-frame clones alone and lacks a portion of them. The table has roughly 230,000 clones, approximately 83% seen once; the top ten hold 3.4%. Material for sequencing was PBMCs or T cells enriched from blood (not recorded which). These receptors were obtained from a man aged 50 to 60 who had recovered from COVID-19.

The V and J genes are TRBV7-8 and TRBJ2-2; TRBD2 matches at 14 bases. The V gene end was trimmed by 4 bases and the J gene end by 0 bases; junction bases not matched to a gene: 4. CDR3 size: 18 residues. CDR1 is SGHVS and CDR2 is FQNEAQ in the germline V gene. The CDR3 here is CASSSGLAGGANTGELFF. The CDR3 DNA sequence: TGTGCCAGCAGCTCCGGACTAGCGGGGGGCGCGAACACCGGGGAGCTGTTTTTT.

The chain uses TRBV19 and TRBJ1-1, with 7 bases that match TRBD1. Germline lookup yields CDR1 LNHDA and CDR2 SQIVND (reference sequence). Trimming at V came to 4 bases and at J to 7 bases, leaving 9 bases not matched to a gene. The CDR3 spans 14 residues. Here the CDR3 DNA reads TGTGCCAGTAGTAGAATAGACAGGGAGGATGAAGCTTTCTTT. Its protein product is CASSRIDREDEAFF.

The J gene is TRBJ2-1, the V gene TRBV15, with 9 bases matching TRBD2. V lost 0 bases, J lost 0 bases, and 3 bases stayed unmatched. The CDR3 extends over 17 amino acids. Germline loops: CDR1 LNHNV, CDR2 YYDKDF (reference sequence). CDR3 sequence reads: CATSRDAGGSSYNEQFF. The CDR3 DNA reads as TGTGCCACCAGCAGAGATGCGGGGGGGAGCTCCTACAATGAGCAGTTCTTC.

V gene TRBV9 combines with J gene TRBJ1-3; D is unclear. The V gene lost 4 bases and the J gene lost 0 bases, with 20 bases spanning the gap. Per germline, CDR1 SGDLS and CDR2 YYNGEE. This CDR3 comprises 18 residues. As DNA, the CDR3 is TGTGCCAGCAGCCACCTTGCTCGCAGCGAAAGCTCTGGAAACACCATATATTTT. The encoded protein is CASSHLARSESSGNTIYF.

Notes on this clone: The sample contains more than one DNA sequence encoding this CDR3. The rearrangement links TRBV11-2 to TRBJ2-7, with D possibly being TRBD1 (5 bases). V was pared by 6 bases and J by 4 bases, with 10 bases between. CDR1 and CDR2 from the germline V gene are SGHAT and FQNNGV. The CDR3 runs 12 residues. CDR3 bases: TGTGCCAGCAGTCCCCCAGGGTACGAGCAGTACTTC. Residues: CASSPPGYEQYF.

CDR3: CARRELPENEKLFF. For the CDR3, the DNA is TGCGCCAGACGGGAGTTACCGGAAAATGAAAAACTGTTTTTT. This chain connects TRBV23-1 to TRBJ1-4; D gene uncertain. TRBV23-1 is reported as an ORF; its role is uncertain. The CDR3 is 14 amino acids. V lost 9 bases, J lost 5 bases, and 16 bases lay in between.

The V gene is TRBV30, the J gene TRBJ1-4; possible D gene TRBD1, 5 bases. V was pared by 5 bases and J by 7 bases, with 11 bases between. This CDR3 region has 12 residues. CDR1 and CDR2 from the germline V gene are GTSNPN and SVGIG (reference sequence). This CDR3 is CAWAPGGEKLFF. In nucleotides, the CDR3 is TGTGCCTGGGCCCCGGGGGGTGAAAAACTGTTTTTT.

This clone has at least ten counts. The chain is built from TRBV4-1 and TRBJ1-3, with 9 positions matching TRBD1. The germline gives CDR1 MGHRA, CDR2 YSYEKL. The trim removed 3 bases at V and 4 bases at J, leaving 7 bases unmatched. The length of the CDR3 is 16 residues. The CDR3 DNA reads as TGCGCCAGCAGCCAGACACAGGGGGCTGGCGGAAACACCATATATTTT. Protein sequence: CASSQTQGAGGNTIYF.

The chain has TRBV6-2 or TRBV6-3 and TRBJ2-5; 12 bases fit TRBD2. V lost 5 bases, J lost 4 bases, and 11 bases stayed unmatched. CDR1 is MNHEY, CDR2 SVGEGT, per germline. The CDR3 runs to 17 residues. This CDR3 reads CASSHLGLAGWAETQYF. CDR3 coding DNA: TGTGCCAGCAGTCACCTCGGACTAGCGGGATGGGCAGAGACCCAGTACTTC.

This clone occurred many times. The rearrangement uses TRBV20-1 and TRBJ2-7; weak D call: TRBD1 (5 bases). CDR3 size: 11 residues. Germline V gene sequence: CDR1 DFQATT, CDR2 SNEGSKA (reference sequence). CDR3 region: CSTGQGREQYF. The CDR3 DNA sequence: TGCTCGACGGGCCAGGGTCGCGAGCAGTACTTC.